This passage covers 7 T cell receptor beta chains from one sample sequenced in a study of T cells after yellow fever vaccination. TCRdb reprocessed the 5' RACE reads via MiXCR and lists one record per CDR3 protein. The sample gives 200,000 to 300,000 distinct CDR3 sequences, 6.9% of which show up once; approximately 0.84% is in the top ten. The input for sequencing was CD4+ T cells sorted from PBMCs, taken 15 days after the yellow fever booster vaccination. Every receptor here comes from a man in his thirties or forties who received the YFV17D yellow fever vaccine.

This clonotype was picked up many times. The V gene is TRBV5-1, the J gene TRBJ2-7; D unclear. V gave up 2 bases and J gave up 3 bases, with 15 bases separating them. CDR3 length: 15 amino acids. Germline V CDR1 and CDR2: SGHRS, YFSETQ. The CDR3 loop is CASSFSSTSNYEQYF. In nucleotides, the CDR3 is TGCGCCAGCAGCTTCAGTTCGACATCAAACTACGAGCAGTACTTC.

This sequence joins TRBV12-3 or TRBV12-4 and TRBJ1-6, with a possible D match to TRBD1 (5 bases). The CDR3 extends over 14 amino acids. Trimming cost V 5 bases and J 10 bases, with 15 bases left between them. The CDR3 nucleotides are TGTGCCAGCAGTGGCCCGGGACGAATCTCACCCCTCCACTTT. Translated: CASSGPGRISPLHF.

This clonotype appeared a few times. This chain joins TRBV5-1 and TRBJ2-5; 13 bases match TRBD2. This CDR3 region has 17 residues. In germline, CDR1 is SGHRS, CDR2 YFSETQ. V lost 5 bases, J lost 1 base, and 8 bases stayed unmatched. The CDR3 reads CASRIGLAGVSQETQYF. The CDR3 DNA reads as TGCGCCAGCAGAATCGGACTAGCGGGAGTAAGCCAAGAGACCCAGTACTTC.

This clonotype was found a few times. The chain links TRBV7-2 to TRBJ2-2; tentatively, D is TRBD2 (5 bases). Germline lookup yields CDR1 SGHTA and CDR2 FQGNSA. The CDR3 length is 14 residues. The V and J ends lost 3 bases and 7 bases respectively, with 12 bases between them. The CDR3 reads CASSFRLIGGELFF. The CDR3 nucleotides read TGTGCCAGCAGCTTTCGACTAATCGGCGGGGAGCTGTTTTTT.

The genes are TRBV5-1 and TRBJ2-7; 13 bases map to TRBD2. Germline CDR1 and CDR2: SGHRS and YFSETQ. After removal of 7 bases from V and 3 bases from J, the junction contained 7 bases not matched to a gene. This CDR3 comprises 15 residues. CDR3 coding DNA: TGCGCCAGCGGAGGACTAGCGGGAGACAACTACGAGCAGTACTTC. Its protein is CASGGLAGDNYEQYF. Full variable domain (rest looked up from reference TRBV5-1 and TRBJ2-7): KAGVTQTPRYLIKTRGQQVTLSCSPISGHRSVSWYQQTPGQGLQFLFEYFSETQRNKGNFPGRFSGRQFSNSRSEMNVSTLELGDSALYLCASGGLAGDNYEQYFGPGTRLTVT.

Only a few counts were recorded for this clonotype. The CDR3: CASSPGQPGGLNTEAFF. CDR3 DNA: TGTGCCAGCAGCCCTGGCCAGCCCGGGGGCTTGAACACTGAAGCTTTCTTT. The rearrangement uses TRBV5-4 and TRBJ1-1; D is possibly TRBD1 (6 bases). Germline CDR1 reads SGHNT; CDR2 reads YYREEE (reference sequence). Trimming cost V 4 bases and J 0 bases, with 19 bases left between them. The CDR3 has 17 residues.

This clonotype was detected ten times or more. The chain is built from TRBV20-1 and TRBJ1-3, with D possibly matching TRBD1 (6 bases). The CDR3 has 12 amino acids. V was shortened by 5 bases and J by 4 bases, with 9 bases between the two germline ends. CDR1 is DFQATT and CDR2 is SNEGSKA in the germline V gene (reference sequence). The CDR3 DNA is TGCAGTGCTTTTACAGGGGGAAACACCATATATTTT. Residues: CSAFTGGNTIYF.